This is a list of T cell receptor beta chains from one sample in a study of identical twins. TCRdb reanalysed the 5' RACE reads using MiXCR and keeps one entry per CDR3 protein. The data contain around 250,000 distinct CDR3 sequences, around 6.6% of them seen just once; the ten biggest clones take up about 3.6%. These data also featured in a second study, about yellow fever vaccine responses in identical twins.

Sequencing was carried out using memory (CD45RO+) T cells sorted from blood. The receptors stem from a woman aged 18-29 years in good health. The CDR3 runs from the conserved cysteine through the conserved F or W. D genes are given only for firm matches. The listing skips clone size in some rows; elsewhere it reads once, few, many or a size class.

d_gene	v_gene	j_gene	abundance	CDR3aa	CDR3nt
.	TRBV3-1	TRBJ2-7	.	CASSQSPLLSYEQYF	TGTGCCAGCAGCCAAAGTCCTCTCCTCTCCTACGAGCAGTACTTC
.	TRBV6-4	TRBJ1-5	.	CASSAQQNQPQHF	TGTGCCAGCAGTGCGCAACAGAATCAGCCCCAGCATTTT
.	TRBV10-3	TRBJ2-7	.	CATRERQEPSYEQYF	TGTGCCACCCGAGAGCGACAGGAGCCCTCCTACGAGCAGTACTTC
.	TRBV20-1	TRBJ2-1	many	CSAKGRNEQFF	TGCAGTGCTAAGGGGAGGAATGAGCAGTTCTTC
.	TRBV20-1	TRBJ1-2	many	CSASGGAGRMYGYTF	TGCAGTGCTAGCGGGGGGGCAGGTCGGATGTATGGCTACACCTTC
TRBD1	TRBV20-1	TRBJ2-7	.	CSARGQGVLSYEQYF	TGCAGTGCTAGGGGGCAGGGGGTCCTCTCCTACGAGCAGTACTTC
TRBD1	TRBV28	TRBJ2-6	.	CASSRQDRLHSSGANVLTF	TGTGCCAGCAGTCGCCAGGACAGGCTTCATTCCTCTGGGGCCAACGTCCTGACTTTC
.	TRBV29-1	TRBJ1-1	.	CSVGQTGATTEAFF	TGCAGCGTTGGCCAGACAGGAGCCACCACTGAAGCTTTCTTT
TRBD2	TRBV12-3/TRBV12-4	TRBJ2-1	many	CASRLGLAGEDEQFF	TGTGCCAGCAGACTAGGACTAGCGGGAGAGGATGAGCAGTTCTTC
TRBD1	TRBV3-1	TRBJ1-2	many	CASSHSVGTGGFGYTF	TGTGCCAGCAGCCACTCGGTTGGGACAGGGGGCTTCGGCTACACCTTC
TRBD2	TRBV12-3/TRBV12-4	TRBJ2-5	many	CASSPSGGTQYF	TGTGCCAGCAGCCCCTCGGGAGGGACCCAGTACTTC
TRBD2	TRBV27	TRBJ2-1	few	CASRLAGDYNEQFF	TGTGCCAGCCGACTAGCGGGAGATTACAATGAGCAGTTCTTC
.	TRBV28	TRBJ1-4	.	CASSFTVTATNEKLFF	TGTGCCAGCAGTTTCACTGTCACGGCAACTAATGAAAAACTGTTTTTT
TRBD1	TRBV7-2	TRBJ1-1	.	CASSSQGARTNTEAFF	TGTGCCAGCAGCTCCCAGGGGGCCCGAACGAACACTGAAGCTTTCTTT
TRBD1	TRBV7-6	TRBJ2-1	.	CASSLSSQGELGNEQFF	TGTGCCAGCAGCTTAAGCTCTCAGGGGGAGCTGGGCAATGAGCAGTTCTTC
.	TRBV5-1	TRBJ2-3	many	CASRPEIQPTDTQYF	TGCGCCAGCCGGCCAGAAATCCAACCCACAGATACGCAGTATTTT
.	TRBV7-8	TRBJ2-1	few	CASSSFGYSDEQFF	TGTGCCAGCAGCTCCTTCGGGTATTCGGATGAGCAGTTCTTC
.	TRBV7-9	TRBJ2-5	.	CASRPGVSETQYF	TGTGCCAGCAGACCTGGGGTGTCAGAGACCCAGTACTTC
TRBD2	TRBV7-8	TRBJ2-2	many	CASSSNGGSGGLGELFF	TGTGCCAGCAGCTCAAACGGGGGGTCGGGAGGTCTCGGGGAGCTGTTTTTT
.	TRBV6-2/TRBV6-3	TRBJ1-1	.	CASSYRQGGPTNTEAFF	TGTGCCAGCAGTTATAGGCAGGGTGGACCCACGAACACTGAAGCTTTCTTT
.	TRBV15	TRBJ1-3	many	CATSMGYSAGNTIYF	TGTGCCACCAGCATGGGGTATAGTGCTGGAAACACCATATATTTT
.	TRBV6-5	TRBJ2-5	.	CASSCSVGGETQYF	TGTGCCAGCAGTTGCTCGGTTGGCGGGGAGACCCAGTACTTC
.	TRBV24-1	TRBJ2-3	.	CATSDPTQDGTDTQYF	TGTGCCACCAGTGATCCAACCCAGGACGGCACAGATACGCAGTATTTT
TRBD1	TRBV4-2	TRBJ1-6	.	CASSQEAGTGVGSPLHF	TGTGCCAGCAGCCAAGAGGCGGGGACAGGGGTTGGTTCACCCCTCCACTTT
.	TRBV20-1	TRBJ2-1	.	CSARDGKSDNEQFF	TGCAGTGCTAGAGATGGTAAGAGCGACAATGAGCAGTTCTTC
TRBD2	TRBV20-1	TRBJ2-7	few	CCARDLQREGLYEQYF	TGCTGTGCTAGAGATCTTCAGCGGGAGGGCCTATACGAGCAGTACTTC
TRBD1	TRBV11-2	TRBJ1-6	.	CASSLIGQGGSPLHF	TGTGCCAGCAGCTTAATCGGACAGGGGGGTTCACCCCTCCACTTT
TRBD2	TRBV27	TRBJ2-3	few	CASSALGLAGGHTQYF	TGTGCCAGCAGTGCATTGGGACTAGCGGGGGGTCATACGCAGTATTTT
.	TRBV6-2/TRBV6-3	TRBJ2-1	.	CASRTGNNEQFF	TGTGCCAGCAGAACCGGGAACAATGAGCAGTTCTTC